This TCR beta chain was identified in a study of T cell repertoires in cytomegalovirus infection. The CDR3 has 13 amino acids. V was shortened by 3 bases and J by 2 bases, with 7 bases between the two germline ends. TCRdb processed the reads anew with MiXCR; each CDR3 protein has one entry. The table has about 740,000 distinct CDR3 sequences, less than 40% seen once. This clonotype has more than one count but fewer than ten. The TCR comes from a human donor in good health (CMV status not recorded). Some clones in this sample may be carry-over from other donors' samples. Sequenced material: PBMCs. The V gene is TRBV12-3 or TRBV12-4, the J gene TRBJ2-5; D gene unclear. CDR3 amino acids: CASSFNSQETQYF. CDR3 bases: TGTGCCAGCAGTTTTAATTCTCAAGAGACCCAGTACTTC.